Below are 24 T cell receptor beta chains sequenced from a single sample in a study of T cells after yellow fever vaccination. TCRdb reanalysed the 5' RACE reads using MiXCR and keeps one entry per CDR3 protein. The sample yields 340,000 or so distinct CDR3 sequences, roughly an eighth seen once. The material was CD4+ T cells sorted from PBMCs, obtained 15 days after the yellow fever booster vaccination. All receptors come from a man between 18 and 35 years old who received the YFV17D yellow fever vaccine.

This clonotype was counted only a few times. CDR3 loop: CSVWGESGNTIYF. The CDR3 DNA is TGCAGCGTCTGGGGCGAAAGTGGAAACACCATATATTTT. The chain carries TRBV29-1 and TRBJ1-3, with D possibly TRBD1 on 5 matching bases. Germline-derived CDR1 and CDR2 are SQVTM and ANQGSEA. V was clipped by 6 bases and J by 3 bases, with 12 bases between them. The CDR3 spans 13 residues.

There are many counts of this clonotype. The chain is built from TRBV5-6 and TRBJ2-7; D remains ambiguous. The V and J ends lost 2 bases and 1 base respectively, with 16 bases between them. The CDR3 consists of 16 residues. From germline, CDR1 is SGHDT and CDR2 YYEEEE. CDR3 bases: TGTGCCAGCAGCTTACGACATTGGACCTCGTCCTACGAGCAGTACTTC. Residues: CASSLRHWTSSYEQYF.

The genes are TRBV4-3 and TRBJ2-4; possibly TRBD1 or TRBD2 for D (5 bases each). The V end was cut by 1 base, the J end by 4 bases, with 14 bases between. Germline CDR1 and CDR2: LGHNA and YSLEER. This CDR3 spans 16 amino acids. The CDR3 DNA reads as TGCGCCAGCAGCCAAGGTTCCGGGGCAGGGAAAAACATTCAGTACTTC. This codes for CASSQGSGAGKNIQYF.

The V gene is TRBV15, the J gene TRBJ2-3; TRBD2 might be the D (7 bases). This CDR3 is 14 amino acids long. Germline V gene data show CDR1 as LNHNV and CDR2 as YYDKDF (reference sequence). V lost 6 bases and J lost 2, with 12 bases in between. The CDR3 protein is CATRPGGSTDTQYF. CDR3 in DNA: TGTGCCACCAGGCCGGGGGGCTCCACAGATACGCAGTATTTT.

This clonotype came up a few times. This chain joins TRBV3-1 and TRBJ1-2; 10 bases fit TRBD1. V lost 4 bases to trimming and J lost 4 bases; unmatched junction nucleotides: 9. The CDR3 runs to 16 residues. Germline V lookup: CDR1 LGHDT, CDR2 YNNKEL (reference sequence). CDR3 DNA sequence: TGTGCCAGCAGCCGGGAGATGGGACAGGGGAGCTATGGCTACACCTTC. Its translation is CASSREMGQGSYGYTF.

This clonotype was recorded a few times. This chain uses TRBV10-3 with TRBJ1-4, with D uncertain. This CDR3 contains 13 residues. Trimming stripped 6 bases from V and 4 bases from J, with 9 bases between. Germline V gene data show CDR1 as ENHRY and CDR2 as SYGVKD. CDR3 residues: CAIRPVDNEKLFF. The CDR3 DNA is TGTGCCATCAGGCCAGTAGATAATGAAAAACTGTTTTTT.

Only a few counts were recorded for this clonotype. The gene calls are TRBV7-2 and TRBJ2-2; 7 positions match TRBD2. V lost 4 bases and J lost 1; bases outside the gene matches: 6. CDR1 is SGHTA and CDR2 is FQGNSA in the germline V gene. This CDR3 contains 16 residues. The CDR3 region has the DNA TGTGCCAGCAGCTCCTTCAGCGGGGTGAACACCGGGGAGCTGTTTTTT. Translating it yields CASSSFSGVNTGELFF.

This clonotype has only a few counts. The J gene is TRBJ2-7, the V gene TRBV18, with 9 positions matching TRBD1. Unmatched junction bases numbered 9, after V lost 3 bases and J lost 6 bases. Germline assignment: CDR1 KGHSH and CDR2 LQKENI. CDR3 length equals 15 residues. The CDR3 protein is CASSPSDRGQGEQYF. The CDR3 region has the DNA TGTGCCAGCTCACCCTCGGACAGGGGACAGGGCGAGCAGTACTTC.

This chain links TRBV5-1 with TRBJ2-3, with D maybe TRBD2 (6 bases). The length of the CDR3 is 15 residues. Germline lookup yields CDR1 SGHRS and CDR2 YFSETQ. Between the trimmed V and J ends, which lost 0 bases and 3 bases, there was a span of 11 bases. The CDR3, as DNA: TGCGCCAGCAGCTTGGTTCGGGGGTCGACAGATACGCAGTATTTT. It codes for CASSLVRGSTDTQYF.

This clonotype was seen repeatedly, ten times or more. The chain links TRBV7-2 to TRBJ1-2; possible D gene TRBD1, 5 bases. This CDR3 contains 14 residues. Germline values: CDR1 SGHTA, CDR2 FQGNSA. Trimming left V 7 bases short and J 3 bases short, with 15 bases between. CDR3 loop: CASTPWGVDYGYTF. In DNA, the CDR3 is TGTGCCAGCACCCCATGGGGGGTTGACTATGGCTACACCTTC.

This clonotype came up a few times. This sequence joins TRBV2 and TRBJ2-7, with TRBD1 matching over 11 bases. Trimming removed 6 bases from V and 5 bases from J; junction bases left unmatched: 6. This CDR3 comprises 14 residues. Germline V gene lookup returns CDR1 SNHLY and CDR2 FYNNEI. The CDR3 loop is CASRMDRGRDEQYV. CDR3 DNA: TGTGCCAGCAGGATGGACAGGGGGCGCGACGAGCAGTACGTC.

This clonotype was recorded a few times. V usage is TRBV20-1 and J usage is TRBJ1-2, with D maybe TRBD1 (6 bases). Deletions cut 7 bases from V and 9 bases from J, with 18 bases between. The CDR3 loop spans 12 amino acids. CDR1 and CDR2 (germline): DFQATT, SNEGSKA (reference sequence). The CDR3 DNA follows: TGCAGTGTCAAACACAAGGGGGGACGCTACACCTTC. It codes for CSVKHKGGRYTF.

This clonotype was recorded many times. The chain couples TRBV3-1 to TRBJ2-7, with a weak D call TRBD1 (5 bases). The V and J ends lost 4 bases and 3 bases respectively, with 13 bases between them. The CDR3 is 14 residues long. Germline V gene sequence: CDR1 LGHDT, CDR2 YNNKEL (reference sequence). CDR3 sequence (DNA): TGTGCCAGCAGCCGGGGCAGTCCTGGCTACGAGCAGTACTTC. As protein: CASSRGSPGYEQYF.

The chain links TRBV4-3 to TRBJ1-2; 7 positions agree with TRBD1. This CDR3 comprises 15 residues. Germline assignment: CDR1 LGHNA and CDR2 YSLEER. With 3 bases clipped from V and 5 bases from J, the junction kept 9 bases outside the gene matches. The CDR3 here is CASSHRQGGNYGYTF. The CDR3 bases are TGCGCCAGCAGCCACCGACAGGGAGGGAATTATGGCTACACCTTC.

The chain joins TRBV4-3 to TRBJ2-6; D possibly uses TRBD1 or TRBD2 (5 bases each). The CDR3 is made up of 18 amino acids. Germline CDR1 LGHNA, CDR2 YSLEER. The V gene lost 1 base and the J gene lost 0 bases, with 13 bases spanning the gap. Here the CDR3 reads CASSQVMRGASGANVLTF. The CDR3 bases are TGCGCCAGCAGCCAAGTCATGCGAGGGGCCTCTGGGGCCAACGTCCTGACTTTC.

This clonotype was detected a few times. V usage is TRBV12-3 or TRBV12-4 and J usage is TRBJ1-1; 10 bases align to TRBD1. V lost 6 bases, J lost 3 bases, and 1 base stayed unmatched. The CDR3 is 13 amino acids. The CDR3 nucleotides are TGTGCCAGCAGCGGGACAGGGGACACTGAAGCTTTCTTT. Amino acid sequence: CASSGTGDTEAFF.

A few counts support this clonotype. This chain uses TRBV7-2 with TRBJ2-3; TRBD2 matches at 9 bases. V lost 3 bases to trimming and J lost 5 bases; unmatched junction nucleotides: 9. CDR1 SGHTA and CDR2 FQGNSA come from the germline V gene. The CDR3 is 16 amino acids. The CDR3 nucleotides are TGTGCCAGCAGCTTCAAATTAGCGGGGGCCGGAGATACGCAGTATTTT. Amino acids: CASSFKLAGAGDTQYF.

The chain recombines TRBV5-1 with TRBJ2-5; either TRBD1 or TRBD2 may fit D (6 bases each). The germline V and J ends were trimmed by 7 bases and 2 bases, with 9 bases remaining between them. The CDR3 is made up of 12 amino acids. Germline CDR1 and CDR2: SGHRS and YFSETQ. In nucleotides, the CDR3 is TGCGCCAGCCAAGGGGGGCAAGAGACCCAGTACTTC. Amino acids: CASQGGQETQYF.

CDR3 bases: TGTGCCAGCAGCGCAGGCCGTAGGGGGGGTAAGCAGTATTTT. As protein: CASSAGRRGGKQYF. The genes are TRBV7-3 and TRBJ2-3, with D perhaps matching TRBD2 (7 bases). The germline V gene has CDR1 SGHTA and CDR2 FQGTGA. V was cut by 5 bases and J by 11 bases, with 20 bases left in between. The CDR3 consists of 14 residues.

V and J are TRBV6-2 or TRBV6-3 and TRBJ1-2; perhaps TRBD1 as D (6 bases). V lost 7 bases, J lost 8 bases, and 14 bases lay in between. CDR1 is MNHEY and CDR2 is SVGEGT in the germline V gene. This CDR3 has 12 amino acids. The CDR3 DNA is TGTGCCAGCACCAACAGGGTACGAGGCTACACCTTC. It is translated as CASTNRVRGYTF.

The rearrangement links TRBV24-1 to TRBJ2-1; 8 positions match TRBD2. Germline CDR1 reads KGHDR; CDR2 reads SFDVKD. The CDR3 covers 16 residues. V dropped 5 bases and J dropped 8; count of bases not matched to a gene: 13. The CDR3 loop is CATSAGGAVREDEQFF. As DNA, the CDR3 is TGTGCCACCAGTGCGGGAGGGGCAGTACGGGAAGATGAGCAGTTCTTC.

This clonotype was seen a handful of times. CDR3 nucleotides: TGTGCCAGCAGCCGGACTCACCGTGGGGGGACCCAGTACTTC. Protein product: CASSRTHRGGTQYF. The chain has TRBV12-3 or TRBV12-4 and TRBJ2-5; either TRBD1 or TRBD2 may supply D (5 bases each). The CDR3 totals 14 residues. With 6 bases removed from V and 7 bases from J, the gap between germline ends came to 18 bases.

This clonotype came up a few times. The chain is built from TRBV2 and TRBJ1-5; D is perhaps TRBD1 (6 bases). CDR3 length: 17 amino acids. CDR1 and CDR2 from the germline V gene are SNHLY and FYNNEI. Trimming pared 6 bases from V and 2 bases from J, leaving 20 bases between. The CDR3 DNA follows: TGTGCCAGCAGCTCCCAGTGGGTGTGGACAGGCAATCAGCCCCAGCATTTT. It yields the protein CASSSQWVWTGNQPQHF.

This clonotype has only a few counts. The chain employs TRBV9 and TRBJ2-5, with 10 bases matching TRBD2. Per the germline V gene, CDR1 is SGDLS and CDR2 is YYNGEE. The CDR3 consists of 18 residues. J was trimmed by 4 bases and V by 3 bases; bases with no gene match: 15. CDR3 sequence (DNA): TGTGCCAGCAGCGAGGGGGCTAGCGGGGGCCTCCGGGGAGAGACCCAGTACTTC. This codes for CASSEGASGGLRGETQYF.